Below, 25 T cell receptor beta chains from the same sample are listed, as sequenced in a study of patients and donors after allogeneic stem cell transplantation. A single record per CDR3 protein comes from TCRdb applying MiXCR to the RT-PCR reads. The sample shows fewer than 250,000 distinct CDR3 sequences, 13% to 15% of them seen only once. Sequences were obtained from blood, either unsorted or a sorted T cell fraction (not recorded which). All receptors derive from a human donor who was either an allogeneic HSCT recipient or a stem cell or donor lymphocyte infusion donor (not recorded which). It is not recorded whose cells these are; they may come from a transplant donor.

This clonotype appeared a few times. V is TRBV11-2 and J is TRBJ2-1; TRBD2 matches 9 bases. CDR1 is SGHAT and CDR2 is FQNNGV in the germline V gene. Unmatched junction bases numbered 8, after V lost 2 bases and J lost 6 bases. This CDR3 is built from 16 residues. CDR3 bases: TGTGCCAGCAGCTTATTGGCGGGAGGGCCCGTCAATGAGCAGTTCTTC. Translating it yields CASSLLAGGPVNEQFF.

This clonotype was observed a few times. This sequence joins TRBV5-1 and TRBJ1-1; the D gene is possibly TRBD1 (6 bases). With 4 bases removed from V and 4 bases from J, the gap between germline ends came to 14 bases. This CDR3 has 14 residues. Germline V gene data show CDR1 as SGHRS and CDR2 as YFSETQ. The CDR3 DNA reads as TGCGCCAGCAGCGACTCGGGGGCGGGCACTGAAGCTTTCTTT. Residues: CASSDSGAGTEAFF.

This clonotype was recorded a few times. V is TRBV10-3 and J is TRBJ2-3, with D maybe TRBD1 (5 bases). The germline gives CDR1 ENHRY, CDR2 SYGVKD. This CDR3 has 12 residues. With 3 bases removed from V and 4 bases from J, the gap between germline ends came to 5 bases. CDR3 sequence reads: CAISEQADTQYF. CDR3 coding DNA: TGTGCCATCAGTGAACAGGCAGATACGCAGTATTTT.

The rearrangement joins TRBV2 to TRBJ1-4, with no clear D. Trimming removed 8 bases at V and 6 bases at J, with 13 bases between. The CDR3 runs 13 residues. Germline CDR1 and CDR2: SNHLY and FYNNEI. CDR3 loop: CASLRGRDEKLFF. The CDR3 nucleotides read TGTGCCAGCCTCCGGGGAAGGGATGAAAAACTGTTTTTT.

This clonotype was seen only a few times. V and J are TRBV24-1 and TRBJ2-1, with TRBD1 matching over 9 bases. CDR1 is KGHDR and CDR2 is SFDVKD in the germline V gene. Germline trimming cut 9 bases from V and 15 bases from J; bases unmatched to any gene: 14. The CDR3 consists of 13 residues. The CDR3, as DNA: TGTGCCACCCGGACAGGGGACGGTGTACAGTGGTTCTTC. It specifies CATRTGDGVQWFF.

The chain carries TRBV30 and TRBJ1-4, with a possible D match to TRBD1 (6 bases). Germline V gene data show CDR1 as GTSNPN and CDR2 as SVGIG (reference sequence). Trimming left V 8 bases short and J 7 bases short, with 20 bases between. The CDR3 totals 14 residues. The CDR3 nucleotides read TGTGCCGGAACTAGTGGGGGCGCCGGTGAAAAACTGTTTTTT. Protein product: CAGTSGGAGEKLFF.

The V gene is TRBV20-1, the J gene TRBJ1-4; TRBD1 agrees at 10 bases. In germline, CDR1 is DFQATT, CDR2 SNEGSKA (reference sequence). V dropped 5 bases and J dropped 6; count of bases not matched to a gene: 6. The CDR3 has 14 amino acids. The CDR3 loop is CSAGPGTGDEKLFF. In DNA, the CDR3 is TGCAGTGCTGGGCCCGGGACAGGGGATGAAAAACTGTTTTTT.

This clonotype is a singleton in its sample. The chain is built from TRBV7-2 and TRBJ2-5; 9 bases are a match to TRBD2. V shed 1 base, J shed 4 bases, and the junction held 7 bases outside the gene matches. The CDR3 covers 16 residues. Per the germline V gene, CDR1 is SGHTA and CDR2 is FQGNSA. The CDR3 region is CASSLVSGGLGETQYF. CDR3 bases: TGTGCCAGCAGCTTAGTCAGCGGGGGGCTGGGAGAGACCCAGTACTTC.

This clonotype was counted ten times or more. The chain carries TRBV2 and TRBJ1-4, with 10 bases that match TRBD1. After removal of 3 bases from V and 11 bases from J, the junction contained 9 bases not matched to a gene. Germline V CDR1 and CDR2: SNHLY, FYNNEI. The CDR3 is 15 residues long. The CDR3 protein is CASSDPSGTGVKLFF. The DNA for the CDR3 is TGTGCCAGCAGTGACCCTTCCGGGACAGGGGTTAAACTGTTTTTT.

This clonotype was seen ten or more times. The rearrangement uses TRBV20-1 and TRBJ1-4, with a possible D match to TRBD1 (5 bases). This CDR3 spans 18 amino acids. Germline V gives CDR1 DFQATT, CDR2 SNEGSKA (reference sequence). CDR3 sequence: CSAPGRAGAIPTNEKLFF. As DNA, the CDR3 is TGCAGCGCCCCGGGGCGGGCCGGCGCTATACCAACTAATGAAAAACTGTTTTTT.

This clonotype was picked up a small number of times. The chain couples TRBV7-9 to TRBJ2-2; D is unresolved. Germline-derived CDR1 and CDR2 are SEHNR and FQNEAQ (reference sequence). This CDR3 is built from 14 residues. V lost 1 base and J 3 bases, leaving 6 bases between the germline ends. In DNA, the CDR3 is TGTGCCAGCAGCTTAGAGGTCGACACCGGGGAGCTGTTTTTT. Translating it yields CASSLEVDTGELFF. Together with reference TRBV7-9 and TRBJ2-2, the CDR3 gives the full variable domain: DTGVSQNPRHKITKRGQNVTFRCDPISEHNRLYWYRQTLGQGPEFLTYFQNEAQLEKSRLLSDRFSAERPKGSFSTLEIQRTEQGDSAMYLCASSLEVDTGELFFGEGSRLTVL.

The CDR3 spells CSASWLRQGSPLHF. The CDR3 DNA sequence: TGCAGTGCTAGTTGGCTTAGGCAAGGTTCACCCCTCCACTTT. The V and J genes are TRBV20-1 and TRBJ1-6; D gene uncertain. Germline assignment: CDR1 DFQATT and CDR2 SNEGSKA (reference sequence). Trimming took 3 bases from V and 9 from J, leaving 15 bases between them. The CDR3 has 14 residues.

At least ten counts were recorded for this clonotype. V and J are TRBV4-1 and TRBJ2-7; either TRBD1 or TRBD2 may supply D (5 bases each). V was pared by 6 bases and J by 2 bases, with 11 bases between. Germline values: CDR1 MGHRA, CDR2 YSYEKL. The CDR3 is made up of 13 amino acids. CDR3 DNA: TGCGCCAGCAGTCGGGACGGAGCCTACGAGCAGTACTTC. Its protein product is CASSRDGAYEQYF.

The table lists this clonotype with many counts. V is TRBV15 and J is TRBJ2-7; D remains unclear. The CDR3 spans 12 residues. V lost 0 bases and J lost 6, with 6 bases in between. CDR1 LNHNV and CDR2 YYDKDF come from the germline V gene (reference sequence). The CDR3, as DNA: TGTGCCACCAGCAGAGAGAAGGGCGAGCAGTACTTC. It translates to CATSREKGEQYF.

This clonotype was detected only a few times. The DNA of the CDR3 is TGCGCCAGCAGCCCGGAGGGACAGGGGTCTATAGCTTTCTTT. It is translated as CASSPEGQGSIAFF. V gene TRBV5-1 combines with J gene TRBJ1-1; 10 bases align to TRBD1. V shed 4 bases and J 10 bases; nucleotides not matched to a gene: 10. Germline CDR1 reads SGHRS; CDR2 reads YFSETQ. The CDR3 runs to 14 residues.

This clonotype showed up many times. The CDR3 region has the DNA TGTGCCACCAGCTCCCGGGACTCAGACACAGATACGCAGTATTTT. This codes for CATSSRDSDTDTQYF. The chain is built from TRBV15 and TRBJ2-3, with D perhaps TRBD2 (6 bases). Looked up from germline, CDR1 is LNHNV and CDR2 is YYDKDF (reference sequence). Trimming cost V 5 bases and J 2 bases, with 14 bases left between them. There are 15 residues in the CDR3.

The sample holds many counts of this clonotype. The rearrangement joins TRBV3-1 to TRBJ1-1; 7 bases match TRBD1. V shed 4 bases and J 0 bases; nucleotides not matched to a gene: 11. Germline V gene lookup returns CDR1 LGHDT and CDR2 YNNKEL (reference sequence). The CDR3 has 17 amino acids. CDR3 bases: TGTGCCAGCAGCCTACAAACAGGGGCGCTCATGAACACTGAAGCTTTCTTT. Encoded protein: CASSLQTGALMNTEAFF.

This clonotype has at least ten counts. The chain links TRBV7-4 to TRBJ2-7; 10 nucleotides match TRBD2. V was pared by 0 bases and J by 1 base, with 9 bases of the junction left unmatched. Germline V gives CDR1 SGHVT, CDR2 SQSDAQ. The CDR3 is made up of 18 amino acids. The CDR3 DNA follows: TGTGCCAGCAGCTTAGCTAGCCTAGCGGGAGTCGAATCCTACGAGCAGTACTTC. Translating it yields CASSLASLAGVESYEQYF.

This clonotype was observed a handful of times. The chain combines TRBV19 with TRBJ1-5; no reliable D call. This CDR3 contains 13 residues. The V end lost 0 bases, the J end lost 7 bases, and 7 bases lay between the germline ends. Germline lookup yields CDR1 LNHDA and CDR2 SQIVND (reference sequence). The CDR3 DNA reads as TGTGCCAGTAGTATAGAATGGAGGCAGCCCCAGCATTTT. Translated: CASSIEWRQPQHF.

The chain links TRBV7-9 to TRBJ2-7; D ambiguous. The V gene lost 4 bases and the J gene lost 1 base, with 14 bases spanning the gap. Per germline, CDR1 SEHNR and CDR2 FQNEAQ (reference sequence). CDR3 length equals 15 residues. The CDR3 DNA reads as TGTGCCAGCAGCTCCGGTAGGGTCACATCCTACGAGCAGTACTTC. Its translation is CASSSGRVTSYEQYF.

The chain recombines TRBV29-1 with TRBJ2-3; TRBD1 aligns across 7 bases. The germline V gene has CDR1 SQVTM and CDR2 ANQGSEA. The junction had 2 bases not matched to a gene; V was cut back by 3 bases and J by 5 bases. The CDR3 has 12 residues. The chain's CDR3 is CSVETGQDTQYF. CDR3 in DNA: TGCAGCGTTGAGACAGGGCAAGATACGCAGTATTTT.

This clonotype came up a few times. The chain combines TRBV30 with TRBJ1-2; 7 nucleotides agree with TRBD1. J lost 7 bases, V lost 2 bases, and 7 bases had no gene match. The CDR3 length is 13 residues. Germline loops: CDR1 GTSNPN, CDR2 SVGIG (reference sequence). CDR3 coding DNA: TGTGCCTGGAGTATAACAGGGGAGGGTGGCTACACCTTC. Its translation is CAWSITGEGGYTF.

This clonotype was seen repeatedly, ten times or more. This rearrangement joins TRBV20-1 to TRBJ1-2, with 7 bases aligning to TRBD1. V lost 6 bases to trimming and J lost 0 bases; unmatched junction nucleotides: 7. Germline assignment: CDR1 DFQATT and CDR2 SNEGSKA (reference sequence). This CDR3 has 14 amino acids. The CDR3 DNA reads as TGCAGTGCGAAGGGGGCAGGGTCTAACTATGGCTACACCTTC. This gives the protein CSAKGAGSNYGYTF.

This clonotype was recorded a few times. The CDR3, as DNA: TGCAGTGCTATCTCCGTGGGACAGGGGACAGGGGCCCTCCACTTT. Translated: CSAISVGQGTGALHF. This chain joins TRBV20-1 and TRBJ1-6; TRBD1 aligns across 10 bases. In germline, CDR1 is DFQATT, CDR2 SNEGSKA (reference sequence). The J segment lost 14 bases and the V segment lost 4 bases, leaving 14 bases of the junction unmatched. The CDR3 runs to 15 residues.

A few counts support this clonotype. V usage is TRBV12-3 or TRBV12-4 and J usage is TRBJ2-3; 7 nucleotides agree with TRBD2. The J segment lost 6 bases and the V segment lost 3 bases, leaving 12 bases of the junction unmatched. The CDR3 runs 16 residues. The CDR3 DNA reads TGTGCCAGCAGTTTGGTGGCTAGCGGTAATGTTGATACGCAGTATTTT. Protein: CASSLVASGNVDTQYF.